Listed below are T cell receptor beta chains from one sample, sequenced in a study of beta chain features in type 1 diabetes. Libraries were prepared by immunoSEQ multiplex PCR; TCRdb keeps only in-frame clonotypes and omits some of them. The profile shows about 270,000 clones, approximately 14% of them singletons. The sequencing sample was made of naive CD4+ T cells from blood. The receptors were gathered from a man younger than 40 with type 1 diabetes. Each CDR3 is given with its conserved first and last residue. The order of the fields is J gene, clone size, D gene, V gene, CDR3 DNA, CDR3 protein. The D gene is left open where the match is weak. Not every row has a clone size; where given, it reads once, few, many or a size class.

j_call: TRBJ2-5; clone_size: NA; d_call: NA; v_call: TRBV18; cdr3_nt: TGTGCCAGCTCACCTTGGGACAACCAAGAGACCCAGTACTTC; cdr3_aa: CASSPWDNQETQYF
j_call: TRBJ1-1; clone_size: NA; d_call: TRBD1; v_call: TRBV7-3; cdr3_nt: TGTGCCAGCAGCATAGGCGCAGGGGGCGCGGGCACTGAAGCTTTCTTT; cdr3_aa: CASSIGAGGAGTEAFF
j_call: TRBJ2-5; clone_size: few; d_call: TRBD2; v_call: TRBV5-1; cdr3_nt: TGCGCCAGCAGCTCCGGGACTAGAGGAGAGACCCAGTACTTC; cdr3_aa: CASSSGTRGETQYF
j_call: TRBJ2-7; clone_size: few; d_call: NA; v_call: TRBV19; cdr3_nt: TGTGCCAGTAGTAAGCAGCGGACGCCGAGCTCCTACGAGCAGTACTTC; cdr3_aa: CASSKQRTPSSYEQYF
j_call: TRBJ2-1; clone_size: NA; d_call: TRBD2; v_call: TRBV7-3; cdr3_nt: TGTGCCAGCAGCCCAAGGGGTAGCGGGAGATCCTACAATGAGCAGTTCTTC; cdr3_aa: CASSPRGSGRSYNEQFF
j_call: TRBJ2-3; clone_size: few; d_call: NA; v_call: TRBV7-9; cdr3_nt: TGTGCCAGCAGCTTAGCGCCTACAGGGTACACAGATACGCAGTATTTT; cdr3_aa: CASSLAPTGYTDTQYF
j_call: TRBJ1-1; clone_size: few; d_call: NA; v_call: TRBV18; cdr3_nt: TGTGCCAGCTCACCATTTGACAGTTACACTGAAGCTTTCTTT; cdr3_aa: CASSPFDSYTEAFF
j_call: TRBJ1-1; clone_size: few; d_call: TRBD1; v_call: TRBV5-1; cdr3_nt: TGCGCCAGCACCTATCAGGGGGCGAACACTGAAGCTTTCTTT; cdr3_aa: CASTYQGANTEAFF
j_call: TRBJ2-1; clone_size: NA; d_call: TRBD2; v_call: TRBV7-9; cdr3_nt: TGTGCCAGCAGCTTAGACCTAGCGGGAGACTTCTACAATGAGCAGTTCTTC; cdr3_aa: CASSLDLAGDFYNEQFF
j_call: TRBJ2-5; clone_size: few; d_call: NA; v_call: TRBV5-4; cdr3_nt: TGTGCCAGCAGCTTGGATCTAGCATGGGAGACCCAGTACTTC; cdr3_aa: CASSLDLAWETQYF
j_call: TRBJ2-1; clone_size: NA; d_call: NA; v_call: TRBV7-9; cdr3_nt: TGTGCCAGCAGCCAGGGGCCCGAGCAGTTCTTC; cdr3_aa: CASSQGPEQFF
j_call: TRBJ2-3; clone_size: few; d_call: NA; v_call: TRBV30; cdr3_nt: TGTGCCTGGAGTGTCGGGTATCCCGGCACAGATACGCAGTATTTT; cdr3_aa: CAWSVGYPGTDTQYF
j_call: TRBJ2-1; clone_size: NA; d_call: NA; v_call: TRBV7-7; cdr3_nt: TGTGCTAGCAGCTTAGATCAGGGATACGAGCAGTTCTTC; cdr3_aa: CASSLDQGYEQFF
j_call: TRBJ2-6; clone_size: few; d_call: NA; v_call: TRBV18; cdr3_nt: TGTGCCAGCTCACCGATTGACAGTACCTCTGGGGCCAACGTCCTGACTTTC; cdr3_aa: CASSPIDSTSGANVLTF
j_call: TRBJ2-2; clone_size: few; d_call: NA; v_call: TRBV7-9; cdr3_nt: TGTGCCAGCAGCTTAGCTTCGTACGGGTACACCGGGGAGCTGTTTTTT; cdr3_aa: CASSLASYGYTGELFF
j_call: TRBJ2-2; clone_size: many; d_call: NA; v_call: TRBV5-4; cdr3_nt: TGTGCCAGCAGCTTGGTAGGGACTACCGGGGAGCTGTTTTTT; cdr3_aa: CASSLVGTTGELFF
j_call: TRBJ1-5; clone_size: few; d_call: TRBD1; v_call: TRBV7-2; cdr3_nt: TGTGCCAGCAGCTCGCTGGGACAGCCAAACAGTCAGCCCCAGCATTTT; cdr3_aa: CASSSLGQPNSQPQHF
j_call: TRBJ2-1; clone_size: few; d_call: TRBD2; v_call: TRBV6-5; cdr3_nt: TGTGCCAGCAGTCCCGGGACTAGAAGTCGCAATGAGCAGTTCTTC; cdr3_aa: CASSPGTRSRNEQFF
j_call: TRBJ2-1; clone_size: few; d_call: TRBD1; v_call: TRBV14; cdr3_nt: TGTGCCAGCAGCCTTCGGGACAGATACAATGAGCAGTTCTTC; cdr3_aa: CASSLRDRYNEQFF
j_call: TRBJ2-7; clone_size: NA; d_call: NA; v_call: TRBV5-4; cdr3_nt: TGTGCCAGCAGCTTGTCACGGGGGACCTCCTACGAGCAGTACTTC; cdr3_aa: CASSLSRGTSYEQYF
j_call: TRBJ2-5; clone_size: NA; d_call: TRBD2; v_call: TRBV29-1; cdr3_nt: TGCAGCGCCACCGACTCGACTAGCGGGAGACGGGAGACCCAGTACTTC; cdr3_aa: CSATDSTSGRRETQYF
j_call: TRBJ1-4; clone_size: few; d_call: TRBD1; v_call: TRBV7-9; cdr3_nt: TGTGCCAGCAGTTCTCCCGGGACAGAACTTGCAACTAATGAAAAACTGTTTTTT; cdr3_aa: CASSSPGTELATNEKLFF
j_call: TRBJ2-7; clone_size: few; d_call: TRBD1; v_call: TRBV28; cdr3_nt: TGTGCCAGCAGTCTACCCGGGACAGCTTCCTACGAGCAGTACTTC; cdr3_aa: CASSLPGTASYEQYF
j_call: TRBJ2-6; clone_size: few; d_call: NA; v_call: TRBV19; cdr3_nt: TGTGCCAGTAGTATCGCTCGACAAAGCTCTGGGGCCAACGTCCTGACTTTC; cdr3_aa: CASSIARQSSGANVLTF
j_call: TRBJ2-5; clone_size: NA; d_call: NA; v_call: TRBV30; cdr3_nt: TGTGCCTGGGGGGTGGGGGCGGTTGAGACCCAGTACTTC; cdr3_aa: CAWGVGAVETQYF
j_call: TRBJ1-1; clone_size: NA; d_call: TRBD1; v_call: TRBV25-1; cdr3_nt: TGTGCCAGCAGTGCTTCAGACAGGGCCGCTGAAGCTTTCTTT; cdr3_aa: CASSASDRAAEAFF
j_call: TRBJ2-5; clone_size: few; d_call: NA; v_call: TRBV28; cdr3_nt: TGTGCCAGCAGTTTACGGGGGGCGCAAGAGACCCAGTACTTC; cdr3_aa: CASSLRGAQETQYF
j_call: TRBJ2-1; clone_size: few; d_call: NA; v_call: TRBV29-1; cdr3_nt: TGCAGCGTTGAAGATCTTCGGCGCTCCCGGGACTCCTACAATGAGCAGTTCTTC; cdr3_aa: CSVEDLRRSRDSYNEQFF
j_call: TRBJ2-7; clone_size: NA; d_call: NA; v_call: TRBV28; cdr3_nt: TGTGCCAGCAGAGAGACTATGGCCTACGAGCAGTACTTC; cdr3_aa: CASRETMAYEQYF
j_call: TRBJ2-4; clone_size: NA; d_call: TRBD1; v_call: TRBV4-2; cdr3_nt: TGTGCCAGCAGCCAGGGACAGGGGTCCCCGGGGAACATTCAGTACTTC; cdr3_aa: CASSQGQGSPGNIQYF
j_call: TRBJ2-7; clone_size: NA; d_call: NA; v_call: TRBV6-5; cdr3_nt: TGTGCCAGCAGTTACGTGGCAGGCGCCCGCTACGAGCAGTACTTC; cdr3_aa: CASSYVAGARYEQYF
j_call: TRBJ2-1; clone_size: NA; d_call: NA; v_call: TRBV7-2; cdr3_nt: TGTGCCAGCAGGGGGGGTGGGCACCCCAATGAGCAGTTCTTC; cdr3_aa: CASRGGGHPNEQFF
j_call: TRBJ1-2; clone_size: few; d_call: TRBD1; v_call: TRBV7-2; cdr3_nt: TGTGCCAGCAGCGCGGGACAGGGGGGAGGCTATGGCTACACCTTC; cdr3_aa: CASSAGQGGGYGYTF
j_call: TRBJ2-1; clone_size: NA; d_call: NA; v_call: TRBV7-2; cdr3_nt: TGTGCCAGCAGCTTAGCGCGCAGCGATGAGCAGTTCTTC; cdr3_aa: CASSLARSDEQFF
j_call: TRBJ2-5; clone_size: few; d_call: TRBD1; v_call: TRBV7-3; cdr3_nt: TGTGCCAGCAGCTTGGCAGGGGGCTGGGGAGAGACCCAGTACTTC; cdr3_aa: CASSLAGGWGETQYF
j_call: TRBJ1-5; clone_size: few; d_call: NA; v_call: TRBV5-6; cdr3_nt: TGTGCCAGCAGCTTGGACAGGACGGGCAATCAGCCCCAGCATTTT; cdr3_aa: CASSLDRTGNQPQHF
j_call: TRBJ1-2; clone_size: once; d_call: NA; v_call: TRBV5-6; cdr3_nt: TGTGCCAGCAGCTTGGCATACAGGGAGCACTATGGCTACACCTTC; cdr3_aa: CASSLAYREHYGYTF
j_call: TRBJ2-7; clone_size: once; d_call: NA; v_call: TRBV19; cdr3_nt: TGTGCCAGTAGCAGGAACCGGGACACCTACGAGCAGTACTTC; cdr3_aa: CASSRNRDTYEQYF
j_call: TRBJ1-5; clone_size: NA; d_call: TRBD1; v_call: TRBV28; cdr3_nt: TGTGCCAGCACCCACGGTGACAGGGGTAATCAGCCCCAGCATTTT; cdr3_aa: CASTHGDRGNQPQHF
j_call: TRBJ2-3; clone_size: few; d_call: NA; v_call: TRBV5-4; cdr3_nt: TGTGCCAGCAGCTCGAGGGGAGGAGGAGATACGCAGTATTTT; cdr3_aa: CASSSRGGGDTQYF
j_call: TRBJ2-7; clone_size: NA; d_call: TRBD1; v_call: TRBV7-9; cdr3_nt: TGTGCCAGCAGCCCAGGGGGCCACGAGCAGTACTTC; cdr3_aa: CASSPGGHEQYF
j_call: TRBJ2-1; clone_size: few; d_call: NA; v_call: TRBV28; cdr3_nt: TGTGCCAGCAGTTTAGGGTTGTCCAAGGGGGCCTACAATGAGCAGTTCTTC; cdr3_aa: CASSLGLSKGAYNEQFF
j_call: TRBJ2-7; clone_size: NA; d_call: NA; v_call: TRBV6-5; cdr3_nt: TGTGCCAGCAGTTACTCTTCAGGGGTCGAGCAGTACTTC; cdr3_aa: CASSYSSGVEQYF
j_call: TRBJ1-1; clone_size: NA; d_call: NA; v_call: TRBV28; cdr3_nt: TGTGCCAGCAGTATTCATACAGCTAACACTGAAGCTTTCTTT; cdr3_aa: CASSIHTANTEAFF
j_call: TRBJ2-1; clone_size: few; d_call: NA; v_call: TRBV7-9; cdr3_nt: TGTGCCAGCGAAAGGGGGAGTTCCTACAATGAGCAGTTCTTC; cdr3_aa: CASERGSSYNEQFF
j_call: TRBJ1-4; clone_size: NA; d_call: NA; v_call: TRBV15; cdr3_nt: TGTGCCACCAGCAGGCCATCAGGACGGGAAAATGAAAAACTGTTTTTT; cdr3_aa: CATSRPSGRENEKLFF
j_call: TRBJ1-2; clone_size: NA; d_call: TRBD1; v_call: TRBV5-1; cdr3_nt: TGCGCCAGCAGCCCCGGACAGGGTCGAGGCTACACCTTC; cdr3_aa: CASSPGQGRGYTF
j_call: TRBJ2-7; clone_size: NA; d_call: TRBD2; v_call: TRBV27; cdr3_nt: TGTGCCAGCAGTTTCCAACCGGGCCTAGCGGGCGAGCAGTACTTC; cdr3_aa: CASSFQPGLAGEQYF
j_call: TRBJ2-1; clone_size: few; d_call: NA; v_call: TRBV28; cdr3_nt: TGTGCCAGCAGTGGGCCGGGACACCACAATGAGCAGTTCTTC; cdr3_aa: CASSGPGHHNEQFF
j_call: TRBJ1-3; clone_size: NA; d_call: TRBD1; v_call: TRBV4-2; cdr3_nt: TGTGCCAGCAGCCAAGACAGGGGGAGAGGAAACACCATATATTTT; cdr3_aa: CASSQDRGRGNTIYF